These 19 T cell receptor beta chains were all obtained from the same sample, sequenced in a study of T cell responses to AZD1222 COVID-19 vaccine. Sequenced by immunoSEQ multiplex PCR; TCRdb stores in-frame clones only, minus some. The sample shows some 61,000 clones, about 88% of them seen only once. The sample was peripheral blood, taken on day 0 of AZD1222 vaccination. These receptors were collected from an adult in good health.

The chain is built from TRBV5-1 and TRBJ1-2, with a possible D match to TRBD1 (5 bases). The CDR3 is 15 residues long. In germline, CDR1 is SGHRS, CDR2 YFSETQ. Trimming left V 4 bases short and J 4 bases short, with 17 bases between. In nucleotides, the CDR3 is TGCGCCAGCAGCCCCGGGGACCGGAGCCTCTATGGCTACACCTTC. Its translation is CASSPGDRSLYGYTF.

The chain has TRBV7-8 and TRBJ1-4, with D unresolved. The germline V gene has CDR1 SGHVS and CDR2 FQNEAQ. V lost 1 base, J lost 11 bases, and 17 bases lay in between. The CDR3 is 15 amino acids. The CDR3, as DNA: TGTGCCAGCAGCTTAGTACCCTATCAAGACGAGAAACTGTTTTTT. Protein sequence: CASSLVPYQDEKLFF.

The chain has TRBV19 and TRBJ1-2; 12 nucleotides agree with TRBD1. V shed 11 bases and J 1 base; nucleotides not matched to a gene: 8. This CDR3 spans 15 amino acids. CDR1 and CDR2 (germline): LNHDA, SQIVND (reference sequence). CDR3 nucleotide sequence: TGTGCCTGCCGGGACAGGGGGCGCGGTAACTATGGCTACACCTTC. Translation gives CACRDRGRGNYGYTF.

The CDR3, as DNA: TGTGCCAGCAGCCAAGGCTGGGACTATGGCTACACCTTC. Its translation: CASSQGWDYGYTF. V usage is TRBV3-1 (or the pseudogene TRBV3-2) and J usage is TRBJ1-2; D remains ambiguous. V lost 1 base and J 3 bases, leaving 6 bases between the germline ends. Germline values: CDR1 LGHDT, CDR2 YNNKEL (reference sequence). This CDR3 has 13 residues.

The rearrangement joins TRBV7-2 to TRBJ2-7; D not certain. Per germline, CDR1 SGHTA and CDR2 FQGNSA. With 0 bases removed from V and 7 bases from J, the gap between germline ends came to 13 bases. The CDR3 is 14 residues long. CDR3 in amino acids: CASSLALLLVEQYF. DNA of the CDR3: TGTGCCAGCAGCTTAGCGCTCCTCCTCGTGGAGCAGTACTTC.

The V gene is TRBV19, the J gene TRBJ1-1; 12 bases are shared with TRBD1. The CDR3 loop spans 17 amino acids. The junction had 7 bases not matched to a gene; V was cut back by 3 bases and J by 2 bases. Per the germline V gene, CDR1 is LNHDA and CDR2 is SQIVND (reference sequence). CDR3 in DNA: TGTGCCAGTAGTATTGGGACAGGGGGCAATTTCAACACTGAAGCTTTCTTT. The encoded protein is CASSIGTGGNFNTEAFF. Full variable domain (outside the CDR3, taken from reference TRBV19 and TRBJ1-1): DGGITQSPKYLFRKEGQNVTLSCEQNLNHDAMYWYRQDPGQGLRLIYYSQIVNDFQKGDIAEGYSVSREKKESFPLTVTSAQKNPTAFYLCASSIGTGGNFNTEAFFGQGTRLTVV.

V is TRBV13 and J is TRBJ2-1, with no clear D. V lost 6 bases to trimming and J lost 0 bases, with 9 bases between them. Germline CDR1 and CDR2: PRHDT and FYEKMQ (reference sequence). There are 14 residues in the CDR3. CDR3 nucleotides: TGTGCCAGCAGTAGGACGAGCTCCTACAATGAGCAGTTCTTC. Translated: CASSRTSSYNEQFF.

This clone showed up just once. This rearrangement joins TRBV19 to TRBJ1-3; possible D gene TRBD1, 6 bases. This CDR3 comprises 17 residues. Trimming pared 3 bases from V and 0 bases from J, leaving 15 bases between. The germline V gene encodes CDR1 LNHDA and CDR2 SQIVND (reference sequence). The CDR3 DNA follows: TGTGCCAGTAGTATGGGCAGGGGCCGACTCTCTGGAAACACCATATATTTT. Protein product: CASSMGRGRLSGNTIYF.

This chain uses TRBV19 with TRBJ2-7; D is unclear. This CDR3 has 13 amino acids. Germline CDR1 LNHDA, CDR2 SQIVND (reference sequence). The V and J ends lost 6 bases and 0 bases respectively, with 9 bases between them. The CDR3 region has the DNA TGTGCCAGTAGCCCCTATCACTCCTACGAGCAGTACTTC. Translation gives CASSPYHSYEQYF.

The J gene is TRBJ2-5, the V gene TRBV29-1, with 8 bases identical to TRBD1. V trimming: 6 bases; J trimming: 5 bases; junction bases outside the gene matches: 8. The length of the CDR3 is 13 residues. Germline V lookup: CDR1 SQVTM, CDR2 ANQGSEA. CDR3: CSVGQGGRETQYF. In DNA, the CDR3 is TGCAGCGTCGGACAGGGTGGTAGGGAGACCCAGTACTTC.

The V and J genes are TRBV13 and TRBJ2-7, with TRBD2 as a possible D gene (6 bases). The CDR3 spans 15 residues. Per germline, CDR1 PRHDT and CDR2 FYEKMQ (reference sequence). Trimming removed 1 base at V and 6 bases at J, with 16 bases between. CDR3 DNA: TGTGCCAGCAGCTTAGAGCCTAGCGTCCACGGCGAGCAGTACTTC. Translation gives CASSLEPSVHGEQYF.

In its sample, this clone was seen a few times. A read error may produce the germline difference seen at one junction end. The chain links TRBV12-3 or TRBV12-4 to TRBJ1-2; 10 bases match TRBD1. This CDR3 is 12 amino acids long. The CDR3 loop is CASSYSDRGGFF. As DNA, the CDR3 is TGTGCCAGCAGTTATTCGGACAGGGGGGGTTTCTTC.

The rearrangement joins TRBV6-5 to TRBJ2-7; 7 bases agree with TRBD1. From germline, CDR1 is MNHEY and CDR2 SVGAGI. The CDR3 spans 15 residues. The V and J ends lost 6 bases and 3 bases, in that order; junction bases with no gene match: 11. CDR3 DNA: TGTGCCAGCAGCCGTGACAGGGAGAAAAACTACGAGCAGTACTTC. Translated, it gives CASSRDREKNYEQYF.

This chain connects TRBV23-1 to TRBJ2-3, with D maybe TRBD2 (5 bases). TRBV23-1 qualifies as an ORF whose function is uncertain. This CDR3 has 10 residues. The ends were cut back, 8 bases at V and 10 bases at J, with 10 bases in the middle. The CDR3 region has the DNA TGCGCCAGCCACCGGACTTCGCAGTATTTT. This sequence encodes CASHRTSQYF.

The chain couples TRBV13 to TRBJ2-5; TRBD2 matches at 8 bases. The germline V gene has CDR1 PRHDT and CDR2 FYEKMQ (reference sequence). This CDR3 comprises 13 residues. Unmatched junction bases numbered 10, after V lost 11 bases and J lost 5 bases. The CDR3: CACCRGGVETQYF. The CDR3 DNA reads TGTGCCTGCTGCCGGGGGGGCGTCGAGACCCAGTACTTC.

The CDR3 region is CASSRGDSYNSPLHF. The CDR3 nucleotides are TGTGCCAGTAGCCGGGGGGACAGCTATAATTCACCCCTCCACTTT. The chain employs TRBV19 and TRBJ1-6; 7 nucleotides match TRBD1. The CDR3 runs to 15 residues. J gave up 3 bases and V 6 bases, and 5 bases lay outside the gene matches. The germline V gene encodes CDR1 LNHDA and CDR2 SQIVND (reference sequence).

The chain couples TRBV5-1 to TRBJ2-2; 9 bases agree with TRBD1. The junction had 1 base not matched to a gene; V was cut back by 0 bases and J by 1 base. The CDR3 runs to 16 residues. From germline, CDR1 is SGHRS and CDR2 YFSETQ. Written as DNA, the CDR3 is TGCGCCAGCAGCTTGGGGGGACAGGGGAACACCGGGGAGCTGTTTTTT. It translates to CASSLGGQGNTGELFF.

The V call is TRBV7-2, the J call TRBJ2-3, with D perhaps TRBD2 (6 bases). Germline assignment: CDR1 SGHTA and CDR2 FQGNSA. The length of the CDR3 is 16 residues. The V gene lost 1 base and the J gene lost 2 bases, with 13 bases spanning the gap. The chain's CDR3 is CASSLGGTHVTDTQYF. The CDR3 DNA reads TGTGCCAGCAGCTTAGGAGGGACTCACGTCACAGATACGCAGTATTTT.

In DNA, the CDR3 is TGTGCCAGCTCAATCCGGGGTAGCGGGAGCACAGATACGCAGTATTTT. Translated, it gives CASSIRGSGSTDTQYF. The gene calls are TRBV18 and TRBJ2-3; 7 bases line up with TRBD2. The CDR3 contains 16 residues. V lost 5 bases, J lost 0 bases, and 8 bases stayed unmatched. The germline V gene encodes CDR1 KGHSH and CDR2 LQKENI.